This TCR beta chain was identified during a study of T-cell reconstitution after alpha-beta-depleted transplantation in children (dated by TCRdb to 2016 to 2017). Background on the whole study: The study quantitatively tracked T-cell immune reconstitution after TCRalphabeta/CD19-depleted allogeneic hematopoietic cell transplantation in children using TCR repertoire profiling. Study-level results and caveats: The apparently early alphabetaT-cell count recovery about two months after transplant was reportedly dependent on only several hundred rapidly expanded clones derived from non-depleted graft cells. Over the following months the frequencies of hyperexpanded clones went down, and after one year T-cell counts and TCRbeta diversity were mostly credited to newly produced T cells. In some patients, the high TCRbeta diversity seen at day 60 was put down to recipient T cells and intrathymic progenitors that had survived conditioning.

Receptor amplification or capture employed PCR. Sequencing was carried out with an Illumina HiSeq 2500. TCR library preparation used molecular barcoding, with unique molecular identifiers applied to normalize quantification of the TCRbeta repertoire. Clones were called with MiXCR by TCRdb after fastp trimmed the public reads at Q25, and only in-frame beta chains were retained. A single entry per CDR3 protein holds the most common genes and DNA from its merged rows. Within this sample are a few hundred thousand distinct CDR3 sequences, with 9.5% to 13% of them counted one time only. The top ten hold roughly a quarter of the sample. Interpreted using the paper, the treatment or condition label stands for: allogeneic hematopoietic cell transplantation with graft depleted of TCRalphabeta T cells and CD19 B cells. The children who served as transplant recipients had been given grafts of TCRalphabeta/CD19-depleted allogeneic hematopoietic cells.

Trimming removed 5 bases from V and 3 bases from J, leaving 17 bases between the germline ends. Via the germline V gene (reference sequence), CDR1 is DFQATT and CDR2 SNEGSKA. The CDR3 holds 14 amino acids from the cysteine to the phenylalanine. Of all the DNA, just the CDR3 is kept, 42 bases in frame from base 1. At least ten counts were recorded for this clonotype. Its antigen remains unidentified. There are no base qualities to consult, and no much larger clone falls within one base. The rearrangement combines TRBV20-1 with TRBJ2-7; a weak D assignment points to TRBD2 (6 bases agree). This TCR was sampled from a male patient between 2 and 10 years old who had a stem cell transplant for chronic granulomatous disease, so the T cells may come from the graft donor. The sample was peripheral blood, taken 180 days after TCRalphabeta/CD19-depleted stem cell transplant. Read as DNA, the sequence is TGCAGTGCTCCCTTAAGCGGGTCAATCTACGAGCAGTACTTC. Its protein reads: CSAPLSGSIYEQYF.